Below, 4 T cell receptor beta chains from the same sample are listed, as sequenced in a study of T-cell memory formation after mild COVID-19. From the 5' RACE reads, TCRdb called clonotypes with MiXCR, one entry per CDR3 protein. The sample has 530,000 or so distinct CDR3 sequences; around 16% are singletons. Sequencing was carried out using PBMCs or a T cell subset sorted from them (not recorded which). The receptors were gathered from an adult woman who had mild COVID-19 (a few samples of this study predate the infection). Cell type and time point are not known.

In its sample, this clonotype was seen many times. The chain couples TRBV20-1 to TRBJ1-1, with TRBD1 matching over 7 bases. With V trimmed by 6 bases and J by 2 bases, 3 bases remained unmatched. Germline-derived CDR1 and CDR2 are DFQATT and SNEGSKA (reference sequence). This CDR3 region has 12 residues. In DNA, the CDR3 is TGCAGTGCAAGGGACAGCAACACTGAAGCTTTCTTT. Protein sequence: CSARDSNTEAFF.

The J gene is TRBJ2-5, the V gene TRBV5-6; 10 nucleotides align to TRBD2. This CDR3 is 16 amino acids long. Looked up from germline, CDR1 is SGHDT and CDR2 is YYEEEE. V shed 3 bases and J 7 bases; nucleotides not matched to a gene: 12. CDR3 bases: TGTGCCAGCAGCTCCTTACTAGCGGGGAAACTCGGGACCCAGTACTTC. Translated: CASSSLLAGKLGTQYF.

This clonotype was observed a handful of times. The gene calls are TRBV9 and TRBJ1-1; 11 nucleotides agree with TRBD1. The CDR3 runs to 17 residues. V shed 0 bases and J 5 bases; nucleotides not matched to a gene: 9. The germline gives CDR1 SGDLS, CDR2 YYNGEE. The DNA of the CDR3 is TGTGCCAGCAGCGTAGTGGCCGGACAGGGGGCGAGGACTGAAGCTTTCTTT. It specifies CASSVVAGQGARTEAFF.

The chain couples TRBV6-5 to TRBJ2-2; D not certain. The CDR3 covers 17 residues. Germline-derived CDR1 and CDR2 are MNHEY and SVGAGI. Between the trimmed V and J ends, which lost 0 bases and 0 bases, there was a span of 11 bases. CDR3 loop: CASSYSSWDSNTGELFF. The DNA for the CDR3 is TGTGCCAGCAGTTACTCGAGTTGGGATTCGAACACCGGGGAGCTGTTTTTT.